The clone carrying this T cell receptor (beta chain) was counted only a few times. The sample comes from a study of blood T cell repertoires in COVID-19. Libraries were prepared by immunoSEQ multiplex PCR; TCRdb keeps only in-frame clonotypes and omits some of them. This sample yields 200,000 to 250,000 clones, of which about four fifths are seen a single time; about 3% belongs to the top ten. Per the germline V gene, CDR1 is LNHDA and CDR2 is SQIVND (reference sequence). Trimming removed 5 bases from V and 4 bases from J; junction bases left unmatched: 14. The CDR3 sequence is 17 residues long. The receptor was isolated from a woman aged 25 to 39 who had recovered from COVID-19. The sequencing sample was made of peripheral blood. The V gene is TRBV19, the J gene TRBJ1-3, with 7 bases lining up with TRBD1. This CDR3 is CASSGEPGQKSGNTIYF. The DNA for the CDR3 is TGTGCCAGTAGTGGGGAACCGGGACAGAAATCGGGAAACACCATATATTTT.